Following are 30 T cell receptor beta chains from one sample sequenced in a study of spatial heterogeneity in lung cancer. Via MiXCR, TCRdb re-called the 5' RACE reads, giving one row per CDR3 protein. The table records approximately 39,000 distinct CDR3 sequences, about 7.2% of them present only once. Time point reported: sample taken at primary tumor resection. Sample: PBMCs, taken at surgery. The origin of the receptors is a female donor with early-stage non-small cell lung cancer.

Ten or more counts support this clonotype. The rearrangement links TRBV4-1 to TRBJ2-5; D is uncertain. V lost 0 bases, J lost 7 bases, and 6 bases lay in between. CDR3 length: 12 residues. The V gene's germline CDR1 is MGHRA and CDR2 YSYEKL. This chain's CDR3 is CASSQDLGTQYF. CDR3 in DNA: TGCGCCAGCAGCCAAGACCTAGGGACCCAGTACTTC.

This clonotype was picked up many times. This chain joins TRBV5-1 and TRBJ2-2; 7 bases agree with TRBD1. The CDR3 spans 14 residues. V was clipped by 0 bases and J by 4 bases; unmatched bases: 0. Germline V lookup: CDR1 SGHRS, CDR2 YFSETQ. The DNA of the CDR3 is TGCGCCAGCAGCTTGGGACAGGGCACCGGGGAGCTGTTTTTT. This codes for CASSLGQGTGELFF.

This rearrangement joins TRBV5-4 to TRBJ2-1; no definite D call. Germline loops: CDR1 SGHNT, CDR2 YYREEE (reference sequence). The CDR3 consists of 15 residues. The V gene lost 3 bases and the J gene lost 6 bases, with 16 bases spanning the gap. The CDR3 loop reads CASSSNRLASNEQFF. DNA of the CDR3: TGTGCCAGCAGCTCCAACAGACTGGCGAGCAATGAGCAGTTCTTC.

This clonotype was counted only a few times. J is TRBJ2-3 and V is TRBV9; D not resolved. The length of the CDR3 is 13 residues. Trimming removed 0 bases at V and 8 bases at J, with 10 bases between. Germline V gene sequence: CDR1 SGDLS, CDR2 YYNGEE. CDR3 nucleotides: TGTGCCAGCAGCGTAGTTTGGGGTAGTACGCAGTATTTT. Translated, it gives CASSVVWGSTQYF. Full variable domain (remainder filled in from reference TRBV9 and TRBJ2-3): DSGVTQTPKHLITATGQRVTLRCSPRSGDLSVYWYQQSLDQGLQFLIQYYNGEERAKGNILERFSAQQFPDLHSELNLSSLELGDSALYFCASSVVWGSTQYFGPGTRLTVL.

This clonotype has a count of ten or more. The rearrangement links TRBV2 to TRBJ1-6, with a tentative D call TRBD1 (5 bases). The V and J ends lost 9 bases and 3 bases respectively, with 12 bases between them. The CDR3 has 14 residues. The germline gives CDR1 SNHLY, CDR2 FYNNEI. Written as DNA, the CDR3 is TGTGCCAGTGGGATCGACAGCTATAATTCACCCCTCCACTTT. Translating gives CASGIDSYNSPLHF.

The chain's CDR3 is CASSPRRESYNEQFF. Here the CDR3 DNA reads TGTGCCAGCAGCCCCCGGCGGGAGTCCTACAATGAGCAGTTCTTC. The chain joins TRBV7-2 to TRBJ2-1; TRBD2 agrees at 7 bases. CDR3 length: 15 residues. The trim removed 5 bases at V and 1 base at J, leaving 5 bases unmatched. Germline V gives CDR1 SGHTA, CDR2 FQGNSA.

Ten or more counts support this clonotype. The V call is TRBV7-9, the J call TRBJ2-1, with 13 bases matching TRBD2. With V trimmed by 4 bases and J by 4 bases, 1 base remained unmatched. This CDR3 is built from 15 residues. The V gene's germline CDR1 is SEHNR and CDR2 FQNEAQ (reference sequence). The CDR3 DNA sequence: TGTGCCAGCAGCTCGGGACTAGCGGGATACAATGAGCAGTTCTTC. It yields the protein CASSSGLAGYNEQFF.

This clonotype was picked up a small number of times. The chain combines TRBV12-3 or TRBV12-4 with TRBJ1-6, with D perhaps matching TRBD1 (6 bases). CDR3 length: 14 residues. Trimming removed 3 bases from V and 10 bases from J, with 13 bases in between. Here the CDR3 DNA reads TGTGCCAGCAGTTTCTTGGCAGGGGAATCACCCCTCCACTTT. Its protein product is CASSFLAGESPLHF.

This clonotype was recorded at least ten times. The rearrangement links TRBV10-3 to TRBJ1-1, with unresolved D. Germline lookup yields CDR1 ENHRY and CDR2 SYGVKD. This CDR3 comprises 15 residues. V lost 4 bases to trimming and J lost 1 base, with 13 bases between them. CDR3 loop: CAISGLDRGNTEAFF. CDR3 DNA sequence: TGTGCCATCAGTGGGTTAGACCGGGGGAACACTGAAGCTTTCTTT.

In this sample, this clonotype turned up many times. The chain employs TRBV28 and TRBJ2-3, with 15 bases that match TRBD2. Germline V gene sequence: CDR1 MDHEN, CDR2 SYDVKM. The CDR3 consists of 16 residues. V dropped 2 bases and J dropped 5; count of bases not matched to a gene: 2. CDR3 region: CASSLGLAGGQDTQYF. For the CDR3, the DNA is TGTGCCAGCAGTTTAGGACTAGCGGGAGGGCAAGATACGCAGTATTTT. Supplemented by reference TRBV28 and TRBJ2-3, the full variable domain reads DVKVTQSSRYLVKRTGEKVFLECVQDMDHENMFWYRQDPGLGLRLIYFSYDVKMKEKGDIPEGYSVSREKKERFSLILESASTNQTSMYLCASSLGLAGGQDTQYFGPGTRLTVL.

This clonotype occurred a few times. V is TRBV2 and J is TRBJ2-1; 11 bases line up with TRBD2. From germline, CDR1 is SNHLY and CDR2 FYNNEI. This CDR3 has 16 residues. V gave up 6 bases and J gave up 0 bases; unmatched junction bases: 4. The CDR3 loop is CASRGLAASSYNEQFF. The DNA for the CDR3 is TGTGCCAGCAGGGGACTAGCGGCCAGCTCCTACAATGAGCAGTTCTTC.

The rearrangement joins TRBV28 to TRBJ2-7, with a weak D call TRBD2 (5 bases). CDR3 length: 11 residues. Germline-derived CDR1 and CDR2 are MDHEN and SYDVKM. V dropped 9 bases and J dropped 4 bases, with 10 bases sitting between them. The CDR3 protein is CASQRFYEQYF. The CDR3 DNA sequence: TGTGCCAGTCAGCGGTTTTACGAGCAGTACTTC.

This clonotype was counted a few times. The chain has TRBV7-2 and TRBJ2-1, with D perhaps TRBD2 (5 bases). Trimming removed 5 bases from V and 15 bases from J, with 20 bases in between. CDR3 length: 13 amino acids. Germline V CDR1 and CDR2: SGHTA, FQGNSA. CDR3 in amino acids: CASSLWRTQSSFF. CDR3 DNA: TGTGCCAGCAGCCTATGGAGGACCCAAAGTTCGTTCTTC.

This clonotype was counted only a few times. The gene calls are TRBV5-1 and TRBJ2-3; D is unclear. The CDR3 runs to 14 residues. Trimming cost V 4 bases and J 0 bases, with 9 bases left between them. Looked up from germline, CDR1 is SGHRS and CDR2 is YFSETQ. The CDR3 DNA sequence: TGCGCCAGCAGCCCTAGTACTAGCACAGATACGCAGTATTTT. Amino acids: CASSPSTSTDTQYF.

In its sample, this clonotype was seen many times. The chain recombines TRBV18 with TRBJ2-7; 8 bases are a match to TRBD2. With 5 bases clipped from V and 3 bases from J, the junction kept 12 bases outside the gene matches. CDR1 and CDR2 (germline): KGHSH, LQKENI. CDR3 size: 16 residues. The CDR3 region has the DNA TGTGCCAGCTCAGCCCGGGGAGCGGGGGCCCGCTACGAGCAGTACTTC. Translation gives CASSARGAGARYEQYF.

This clonotype has at least ten counts. V usage is TRBV5-1 and J usage is TRBJ1-6, with D tentatively TRBD1 (5 bases). V lost 1 base and J lost 10, with 9 bases in between. The CDR3 has 13 amino acids. Germline CDR1 and CDR2: SGHRS and YFSETQ. CDR3 nucleotide sequence: TGCGCCAGCAGCTTGCGGGAGGGGTCACCCCTCCACTTT. This translates into CASSLREGSPLHF.

This clonotype was detected ten times or more. The V call is TRBV20-1, the J call TRBJ2-5, with D possibly being TRBD2 (7 bases). This CDR3 is 15 amino acids long. Trimming took 5 bases from V and 4 from J, leaving 20 bases between them. Germline V gene sequence: CDR1 DFQATT, CDR2 SNEGSKA (reference sequence). DNA for the CDR3: TGCAGTGCTCACTCGGTCGCGGGGGCACGAGAGACCCAGTACTTC. Encoded protein: CSAHSVAGARETQYF.

Only a few counts were recorded for this clonotype. The genes are TRBV7-3 and TRBJ1-1; tentative D call: TRBD1 (6 bases). Germline CDR1 reads SGHTA; CDR2 reads FQGTGA. This CDR3 region has 14 residues. V was pared by 5 bases and J by 7 bases, with 17 bases between. The CDR3 region has the DNA TGTGCCAGCAGCCGTCCGGGGGGGCAGAGTGAAGCTTTCTTT. Residues: CASSRPGGQSEAFF.

This clonotype was observed a handful of times. This chain uses TRBV20-1 with TRBJ2-7; D is perhaps TRBD2 (5 bases). V was trimmed by 6 bases and J by 0 bases, leaving 15 bases between them. The CDR3 length is 14 residues. The V gene's germline CDR1 is DFQATT and CDR2 SNEGSKA (reference sequence). The CDR3 loop reads CSAERRAISYEQYF. The CDR3 bases are TGCAGTGCCGAGCGGCGGGCGATCTCCTACGAGCAGTACTTC.

This clonotype was found a few times. V is TRBV30 and J is TRBJ2-3; TRBD1 agrees at 7 bases. V lost 4 bases to trimming and J lost 4 bases; unmatched junction nucleotides: 5. From germline, CDR1 is GTSNPN and CDR2 SVGIG (reference sequence). The CDR3 is made up of 13 amino acids. The CDR3 nucleotides read TGTGCCTGGAAAGGGGGCTTCCCAGATACGCAGTATTTT. It yields the protein CAWKGGFPDTQYF.

There are many counts of this clonotype. The chain employs TRBV29-1 and TRBJ2-1, with 14 bases matching TRBD2. The germline V gene encodes CDR1 SQVTM and CDR2 ANQGSEA. After removal of 7 bases from V and 10 bases from J, the junction contained 9 bases not matched to a gene. The CDR3 extends over 14 amino acids. The CDR3 coding sequence is TGCAGCGCCGCGACTAGCGGGGGGGCCGGCGAGCAGTTCTTC. It is translated as CSAATSGGAGEQFF.

The genes are TRBV5-5 and TRBJ1-2, with a possible D match to TRBD1 (5 bases). V lost 4 bases, J lost 3 bases, and 10 bases lay in between. This CDR3 region has 13 residues. The V gene's germline CDR1 is SGHKS and CDR2 YYEKEE (reference sequence). Here the CDR3 reads CASSTGAHYGYTF. CDR3 DNA: TGTGCCAGCAGCACCGGGGCCCACTATGGCTACACCTTC. The complete variable domain, with remaining parts taken from reference TRBV5-5 and TRBJ1-2, reads DAGVTQSPTHLIKTRGQQVTLRCSPISGHKSVSWYQQVLGQGPQFIFQYYEKEERGRGNFPDRFSARQFPNYSSELNVNALLLGDSALYLCASSTGAHYGYTFGSGTRLTVV.

CDR3 amino acids: CASSETTASNSPLHF. The CDR3 bases are TGTGCCAGCAGCGAAACGACAGCCAGTAATTCACCCCTCCACTTT. J is TRBJ1-6 and V is TRBV7-2, with D tentatively TRBD1 (5 bases). V was cut by 5 bases and J by 6 bases, with 14 bases left in between. From germline, CDR1 is SGHTA and CDR2 FQGNSA. The CDR3 has 15 residues.

This clonotype was recorded at least ten times. The gene calls are TRBV5-5 and TRBJ1-2; 9 bases agree with TRBD1. Germline trimming cut 0 bases from V and 4 bases from J; bases unmatched to any gene: 4. The length of the CDR3 is 15 residues. CDR1 and CDR2 from the germline V gene are SGHKS and YYEKEE (reference sequence). The DNA of the CDR3 is TGTGCCAGCAGCTTGGACAGGGGGCAGGTCTATGGCTACACCTTC. Encoded protein: CASSLDRGQVYGYTF.

The genes are TRBV4-1 and TRBJ2-1; D may be TRBD1 or TRBD2 (6 bases each). The CDR3 is made up of 15 amino acids. Trimming pared 2 bases from V and 7 bases from J, leaving 15 bases between. Germline values: CDR1 MGHRA, CDR2 YSYEKL. The CDR3 DNA reads as TGCGCCAGCAGCCAATTGTTCCGGGGGCCGAATGAGCAGTTCTTC. It codes for CASSQLFRGPNEQFF.

There are a few counts of this clonotype. The chain recombines TRBV10-3 with TRBJ1-6, with D unclear. Trimming pared 8 bases from V and 0 bases from J, leaving 11 bases between. The germline V gene has CDR1 ENHRY and CDR2 SYGVKD. The CDR3 has 15 residues. CDR3 loop: CAIGNSSSYNSPLHF. CDR3 DNA sequence: TGTGCCATCGGGAACAGTAGCTCCTATAATTCACCCCTCCACTTT.

At least ten counts were recorded for this clonotype. This rearrangement joins TRBV7-2 to TRBJ1-1, with TRBD1 as a possible D gene (5 bases). V shed 4 bases and J shed 1 base, with 10 bases lying between them. The CDR3 spans 14 residues. Per germline, CDR1 SGHTA and CDR2 FQGNSA. CDR3 residues: CASSYGHANTEAFF. In nucleotides, the CDR3 is TGTGCCAGCAGCTACGGACATGCGAACACTGAAGCTTTCTTT.

V is TRBV6-1 and J is TRBJ1-6; D possibly corresponds to TRBD1 (5 bases). The CDR3 sequence is 16 residues long. CDR1 and CDR2 from the germline V gene are MNHNS and SASEGT. Trimming removed 6 bases from V and 6 bases from J, with 18 bases in between. As DNA, the CDR3 is TGTGCCAGCAGCCCCATTCCGGGACGATTTAATTCACCCCTCCACTTT. This codes for CASSPIPGRFNSPLHF.

The chain employs TRBV6-2 or TRBV6-3 and TRBJ2-7; 7 bases are a match to TRBD1. The CDR3 consists of 12 residues. Germline-derived CDR1 and CDR2 are MNHEY and SVGEGT. With 5 bases clipped from V and 8 bases from J, the junction kept 6 bases outside the gene matches. The CDR3 protein is CASSRRDSKQYF. In DNA form, the CDR3 reads TGTGCCAGCAGTCGCCGGGACAGCAAGCAGTACTTC.

In its sample, this clonotype was seen many times. This chain connects TRBV27 to TRBJ1-5; TRBD1 aligns across 8 bases. Looked up from germline, CDR1 is MNHEY and CDR2 is SMNVEV (reference sequence). V shed 5 bases, J shed 7 bases, and the junction held 7 bases outside the gene matches. The CDR3 contains 14 residues. The DNA of the CDR3 is TGTGCCAGCAGTACACGGACAGGGAGGCAGCCCCAGCATTTT. This codes for CASSTRTGRQPQHF.